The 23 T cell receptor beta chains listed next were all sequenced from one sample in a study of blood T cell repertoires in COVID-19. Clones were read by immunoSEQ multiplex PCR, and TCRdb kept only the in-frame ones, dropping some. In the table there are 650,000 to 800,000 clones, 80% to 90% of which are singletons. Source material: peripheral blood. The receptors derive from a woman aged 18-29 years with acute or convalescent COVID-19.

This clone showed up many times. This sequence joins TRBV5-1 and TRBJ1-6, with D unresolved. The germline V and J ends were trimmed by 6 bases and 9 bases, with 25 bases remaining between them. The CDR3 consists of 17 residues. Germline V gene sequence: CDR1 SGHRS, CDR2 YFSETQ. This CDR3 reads CASTSLGLGGQPSPLHF. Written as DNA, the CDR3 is TGCGCCAGCACGAGCTTGGGGTTGGGAGGTCAACCTTCACCCCTCCACTTT.

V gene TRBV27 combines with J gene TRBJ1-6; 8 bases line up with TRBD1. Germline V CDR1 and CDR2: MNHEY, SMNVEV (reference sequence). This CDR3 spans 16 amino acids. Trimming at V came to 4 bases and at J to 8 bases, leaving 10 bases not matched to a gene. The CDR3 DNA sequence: TGTGCCAGCAGTTCTCTCGGCAGGGGGCTCTATTCACCCCTCCACTTT. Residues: CASSSLGRGLYSPLHF.

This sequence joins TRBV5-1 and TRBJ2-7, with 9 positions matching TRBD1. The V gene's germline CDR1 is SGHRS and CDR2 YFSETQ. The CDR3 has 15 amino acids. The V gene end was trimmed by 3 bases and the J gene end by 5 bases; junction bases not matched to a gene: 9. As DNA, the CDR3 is TGCGCCAGCAGCTCCTGGACAGGGGAATTGGACGAGCAGTACTTC. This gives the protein CASSSWTGELDEQYF.

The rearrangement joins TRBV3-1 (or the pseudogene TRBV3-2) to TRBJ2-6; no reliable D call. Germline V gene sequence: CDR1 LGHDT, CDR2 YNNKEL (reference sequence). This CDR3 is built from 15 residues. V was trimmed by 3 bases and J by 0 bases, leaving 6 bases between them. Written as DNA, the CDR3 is TGTGCCAGCAGCCAGAGGAGCTCTGGGGCCAACGTCCTGACTTTC. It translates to CASSQRSSGANVLTF.

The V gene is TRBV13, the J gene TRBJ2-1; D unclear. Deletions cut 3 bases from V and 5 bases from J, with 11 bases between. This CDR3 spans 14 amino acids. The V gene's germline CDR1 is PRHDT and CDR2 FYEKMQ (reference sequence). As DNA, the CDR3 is TGTGCCAGCAGCTTCCCATCTCGGGACAATGAGCAGTTCTTC. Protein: CASSFPSRDNEQFF.

CDR3 coding DNA: TGTGCCACCAGCAGTGTGACTAGTTCCTACGAGCAGTACTTC. This sequence encodes CATSSVTSSYEQYF. The V call is TRBV15, the J call TRBJ2-7; weak D call: TRBD2 (6 bases). The length of the CDR3 is 14 residues. CDR1 is LNHNV, CDR2 YYDKDF, per germline (reference sequence). V was trimmed by 3 bases and J by 1 base, leaving 10 bases between them.

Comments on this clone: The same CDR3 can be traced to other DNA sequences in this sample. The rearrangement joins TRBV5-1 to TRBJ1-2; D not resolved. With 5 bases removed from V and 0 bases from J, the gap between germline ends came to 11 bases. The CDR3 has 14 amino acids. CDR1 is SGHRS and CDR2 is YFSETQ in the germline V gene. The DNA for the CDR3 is TGCGCCAGCAGTCCAGGCGAAGCTAACTATGGCTACACCTTC. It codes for CASSPGEANYGYTF.

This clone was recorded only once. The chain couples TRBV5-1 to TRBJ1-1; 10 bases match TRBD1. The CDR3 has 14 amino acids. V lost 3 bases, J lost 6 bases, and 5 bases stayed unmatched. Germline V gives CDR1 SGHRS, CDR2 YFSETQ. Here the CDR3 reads CASSYSGQGAEAFF. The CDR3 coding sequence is TGCGCCAGCAGCTACTCCGGACAGGGGGCTGAAGCTTTCTTT.

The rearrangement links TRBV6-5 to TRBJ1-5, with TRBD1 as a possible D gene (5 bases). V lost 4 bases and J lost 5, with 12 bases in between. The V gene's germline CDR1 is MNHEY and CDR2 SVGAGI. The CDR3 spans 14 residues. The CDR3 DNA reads TGTGCCAGCAGTTCCCACGACAGTGATCAGCCCCAGCATTTT. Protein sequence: CASSSHDSDQPQHF.

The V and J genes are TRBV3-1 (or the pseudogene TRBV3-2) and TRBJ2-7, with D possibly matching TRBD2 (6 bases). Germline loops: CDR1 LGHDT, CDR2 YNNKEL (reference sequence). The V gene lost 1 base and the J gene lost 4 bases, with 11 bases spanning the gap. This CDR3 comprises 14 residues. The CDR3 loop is CASSQGRGGYEQYF. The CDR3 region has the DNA TGTGCCAGCAGCCAAGGCCGAGGAGGGTACGAGCAGTACTTC.

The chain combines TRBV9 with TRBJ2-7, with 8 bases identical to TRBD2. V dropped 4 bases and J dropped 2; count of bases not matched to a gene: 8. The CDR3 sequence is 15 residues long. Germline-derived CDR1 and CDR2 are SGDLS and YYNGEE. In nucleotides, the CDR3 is TGTGCCAGCAGCCCGGGAGGGGCGGGGACCTACGAGCAGTACTTC. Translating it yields CASSPGGAGTYEQYF.

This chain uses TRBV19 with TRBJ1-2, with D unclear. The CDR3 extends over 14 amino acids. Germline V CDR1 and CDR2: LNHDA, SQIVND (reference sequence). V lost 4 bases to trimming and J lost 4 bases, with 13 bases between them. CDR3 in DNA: TGTGCCAGTAGTAGCAGGCCCGGCACCTATGGCTACACCTTC. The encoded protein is CASSSRPGTYGYTF.

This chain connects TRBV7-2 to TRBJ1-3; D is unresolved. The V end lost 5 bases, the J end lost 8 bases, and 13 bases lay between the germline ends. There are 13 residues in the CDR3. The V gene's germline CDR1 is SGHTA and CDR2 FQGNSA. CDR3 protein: CASSPTSGYTIYF. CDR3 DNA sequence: TGTGCCAGCAGCCCAACATCGGGTTACACCATATATTTT.

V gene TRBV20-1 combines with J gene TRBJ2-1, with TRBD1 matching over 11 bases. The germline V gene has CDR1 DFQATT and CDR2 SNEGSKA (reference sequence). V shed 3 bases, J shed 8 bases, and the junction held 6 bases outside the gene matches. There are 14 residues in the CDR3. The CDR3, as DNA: TGCAGTGCTAGTCGGACAGGGGGCCTGTATGAGCAGTTCTTC. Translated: CSASRTGGLYEQFF.

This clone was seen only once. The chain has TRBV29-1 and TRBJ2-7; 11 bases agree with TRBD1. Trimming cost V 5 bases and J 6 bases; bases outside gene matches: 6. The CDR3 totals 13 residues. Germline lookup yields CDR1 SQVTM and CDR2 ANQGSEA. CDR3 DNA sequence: TGCAGCGTTCCGGGGACAGGGGGTGTCGAGCAGTACTTC. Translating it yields CSVPGTGGVEQYF.

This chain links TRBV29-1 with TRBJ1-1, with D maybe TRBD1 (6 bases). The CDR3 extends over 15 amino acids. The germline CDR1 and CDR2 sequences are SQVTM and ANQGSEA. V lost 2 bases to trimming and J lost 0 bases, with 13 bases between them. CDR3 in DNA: TGCAGCGTTGAACCGGCAGGGGACATGAACACTGAAGCTTTCTTT. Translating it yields CSVEPAGDMNTEAFF.

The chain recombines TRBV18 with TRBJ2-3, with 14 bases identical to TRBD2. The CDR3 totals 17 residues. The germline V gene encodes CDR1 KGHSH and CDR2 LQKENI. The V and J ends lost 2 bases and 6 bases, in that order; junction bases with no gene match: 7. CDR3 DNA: TGTGCCAGCTCACCAAAAGGGACTAGCGGGGGCGGTGATACGCAGTATTTT. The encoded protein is CASSPKGTSGGGDTQYF.

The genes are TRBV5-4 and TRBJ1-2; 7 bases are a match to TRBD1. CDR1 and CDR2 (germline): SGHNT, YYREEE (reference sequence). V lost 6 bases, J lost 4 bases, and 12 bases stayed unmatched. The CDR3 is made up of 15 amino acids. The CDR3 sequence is CASTDPGTDSYGYTF. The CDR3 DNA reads TGTGCCAGCACCGACCCCGGGACAGATTCCTATGGCTACACCTTC.

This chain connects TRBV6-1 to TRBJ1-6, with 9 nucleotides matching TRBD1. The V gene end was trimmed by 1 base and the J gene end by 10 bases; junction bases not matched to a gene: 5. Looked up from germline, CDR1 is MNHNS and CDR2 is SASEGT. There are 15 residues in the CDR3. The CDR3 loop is CASSEVDRGSSPLHF. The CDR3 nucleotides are TGTGCCAGCAGTGAAGTAGACAGGGGGAGCTCACCCCTCCACTTT.

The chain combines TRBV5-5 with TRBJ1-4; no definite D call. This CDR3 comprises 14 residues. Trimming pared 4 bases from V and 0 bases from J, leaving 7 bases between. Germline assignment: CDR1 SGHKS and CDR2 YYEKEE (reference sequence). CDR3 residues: CASSRRATNEKLFF. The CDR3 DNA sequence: TGTGCCAGCAGCCGGCGGGCAACTAATGAAAAACTGTTTTTT.

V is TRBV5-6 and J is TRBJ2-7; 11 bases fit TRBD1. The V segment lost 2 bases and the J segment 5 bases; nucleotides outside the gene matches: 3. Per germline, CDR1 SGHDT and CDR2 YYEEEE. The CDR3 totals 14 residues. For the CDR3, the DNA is TGTGCCAGCAGCTTTGGGACAGGGGGTGACGAGCAGTACTTC. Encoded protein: CASSFGTGGDEQYF.

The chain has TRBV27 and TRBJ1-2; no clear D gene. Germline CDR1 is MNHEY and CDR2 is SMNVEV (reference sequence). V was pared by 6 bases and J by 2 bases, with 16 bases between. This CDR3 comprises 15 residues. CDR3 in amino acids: CASSPARQENYGYTF. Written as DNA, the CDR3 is TGTGCCAGCAGCCCAGCAAGGCAGGAAAACTATGGCTACACCTTC.

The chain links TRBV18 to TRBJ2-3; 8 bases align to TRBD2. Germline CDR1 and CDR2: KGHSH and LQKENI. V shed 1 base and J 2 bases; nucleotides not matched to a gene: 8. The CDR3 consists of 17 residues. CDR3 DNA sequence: TGTGCCAGCTCACCACGGCGGCGGGGGGAAAACACAGATACGCAGTATTTT. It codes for CASSPRRRGENTDTQYF.